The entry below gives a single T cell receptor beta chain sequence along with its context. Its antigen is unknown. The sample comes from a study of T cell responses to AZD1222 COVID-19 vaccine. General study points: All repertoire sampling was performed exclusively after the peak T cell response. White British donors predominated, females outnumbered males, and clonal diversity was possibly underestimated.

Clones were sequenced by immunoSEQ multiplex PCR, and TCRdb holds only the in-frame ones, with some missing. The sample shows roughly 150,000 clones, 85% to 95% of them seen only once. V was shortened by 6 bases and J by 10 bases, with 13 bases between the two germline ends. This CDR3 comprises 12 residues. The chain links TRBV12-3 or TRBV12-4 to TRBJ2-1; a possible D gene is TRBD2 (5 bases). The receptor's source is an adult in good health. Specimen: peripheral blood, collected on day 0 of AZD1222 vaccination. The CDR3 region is CASSLITREQFF. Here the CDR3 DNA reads TGTGCCAGCAGCCTTATTACTAGGGAGCAGTTCTTC.